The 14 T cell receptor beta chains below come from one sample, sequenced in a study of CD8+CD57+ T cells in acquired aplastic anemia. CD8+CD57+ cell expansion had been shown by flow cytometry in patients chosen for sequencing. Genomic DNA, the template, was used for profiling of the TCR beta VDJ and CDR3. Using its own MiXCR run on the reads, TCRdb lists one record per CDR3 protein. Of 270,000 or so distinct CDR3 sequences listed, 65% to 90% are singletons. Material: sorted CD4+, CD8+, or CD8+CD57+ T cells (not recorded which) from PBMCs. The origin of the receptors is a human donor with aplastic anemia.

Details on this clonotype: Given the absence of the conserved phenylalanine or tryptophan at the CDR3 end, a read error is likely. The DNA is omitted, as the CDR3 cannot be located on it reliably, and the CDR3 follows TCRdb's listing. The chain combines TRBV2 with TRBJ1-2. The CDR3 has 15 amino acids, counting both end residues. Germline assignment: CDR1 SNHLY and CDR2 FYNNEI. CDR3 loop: CASSGGGIQEQFFGP.

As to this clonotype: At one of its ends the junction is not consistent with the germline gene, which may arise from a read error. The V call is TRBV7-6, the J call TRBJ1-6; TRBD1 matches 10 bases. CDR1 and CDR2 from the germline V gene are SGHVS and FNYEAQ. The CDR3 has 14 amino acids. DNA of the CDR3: TGTGCCAGCACCTTGGACAGGGGGAATGAACCCTTCTTCTTT. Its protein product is CASTLDRGNEPFFF.

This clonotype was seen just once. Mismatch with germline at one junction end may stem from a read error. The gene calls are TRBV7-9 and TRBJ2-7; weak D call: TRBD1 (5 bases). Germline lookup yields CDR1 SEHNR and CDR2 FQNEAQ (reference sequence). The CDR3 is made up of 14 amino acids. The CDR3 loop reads CASSLDLAGNTQAF. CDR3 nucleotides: TGTGCCAGCAGCTTAGATCTGGCAGGGAACACTCAAGCTTTC.

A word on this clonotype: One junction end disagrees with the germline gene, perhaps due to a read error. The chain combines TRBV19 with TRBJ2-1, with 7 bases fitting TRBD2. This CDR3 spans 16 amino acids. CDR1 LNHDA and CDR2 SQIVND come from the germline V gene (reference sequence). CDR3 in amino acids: CASSIARRGYYDEQFF. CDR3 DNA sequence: TGTGCCAGCAGTATAGCGAGGCGGGGGTACTATGATGAGCAGTTCTTC. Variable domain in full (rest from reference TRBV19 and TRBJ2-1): DGGITQSPKYLFRKEGQNVTLSCEQNLNHDAMYWYRQDPGQGLRLIYYSQIVNDFQKGDIAEGYSVSREKKESFPLTVTSAQKNPTAFYLCASSIARRGYYDEQFFGPGTRLTVL.

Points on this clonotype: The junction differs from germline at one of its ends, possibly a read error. CDR3 region: CAYEVGASQDTQYF. The CDR3 coding sequence is TGTGCCTACGAGGTAGGGGCCAGTCAAGATACGCAGTACTTT. The chain employs TRBV7-9 and TRBJ2-3; tentatively, D is TRBD1 (5 bases). The CDR3 spans 14 residues. Germline V lookup: CDR1 SEHNR, CDR2 FQNEAQ (reference sequence).

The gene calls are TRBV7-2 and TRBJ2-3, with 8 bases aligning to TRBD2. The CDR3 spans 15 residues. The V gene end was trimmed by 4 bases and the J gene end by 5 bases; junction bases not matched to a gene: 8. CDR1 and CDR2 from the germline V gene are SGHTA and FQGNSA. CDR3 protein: CASSSPRLALDTQYF. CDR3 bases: TGTGCCAGCAGCTCCCCCCGACTAGCGTTAGATACGCAGTATTTT.

The CDR3 DNA sequence: TGTGCCAGCAGCTTGGAGAGGGGCCTGCCCCACGAGCAGTACTTC. Its protein product is CASSLERGLPHEQYF. The V and J genes are TRBV5-6 and TRBJ2-7; D is perhaps TRBD1 or TRBD2 (5 bases each). The length of the CDR3 is 15 residues. CDR1 is SGHDT, CDR2 YYEEEE, per germline. The V end lost 0 bases, the J end lost 5 bases, and 15 bases lay between the germline ends.

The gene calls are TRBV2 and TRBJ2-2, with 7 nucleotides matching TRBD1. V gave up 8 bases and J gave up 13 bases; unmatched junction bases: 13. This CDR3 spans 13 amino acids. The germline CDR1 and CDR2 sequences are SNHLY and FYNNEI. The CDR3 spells CASLEGGTETLFF. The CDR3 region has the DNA TGTGCCAGCTTGGAAGGGGGCACAGAGACGCTGTTTTTT.

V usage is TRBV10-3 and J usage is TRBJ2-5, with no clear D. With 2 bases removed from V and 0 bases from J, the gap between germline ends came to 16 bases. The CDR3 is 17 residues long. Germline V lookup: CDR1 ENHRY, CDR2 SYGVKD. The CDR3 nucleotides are TGTGCCATCAGTGAGGGGGTTGCGGTCTACGACCAAGAGACCCAGTACTTC. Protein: CAISEGVAVYDQETQYF.

This chain's CDR3 is CASKEADSHEPQYF. In DNA, the CDR3 is TGTGCCAGCAAGGAAGCGGATAGCCATGAGCCCCAGTACTTC. The chain uses TRBV2 and TRBJ2-5, with TRBD2 as a possible D gene (5 bases). The ends were cut back, 7 bases at V and 9 bases at J, with 21 bases in the middle. In germline, CDR1 is SNHLY, CDR2 FYNNEI. There are 14 residues in the CDR3.

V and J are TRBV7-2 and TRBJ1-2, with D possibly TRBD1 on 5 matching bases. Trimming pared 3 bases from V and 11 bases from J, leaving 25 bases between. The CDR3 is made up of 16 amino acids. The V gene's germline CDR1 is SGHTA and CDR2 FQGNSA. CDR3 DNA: TGTGCCAGCAGCTTGGCGGGGGACGGGCTCGTATATGATTACACCTTC. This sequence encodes CASSLAGDGLVYDYTF.

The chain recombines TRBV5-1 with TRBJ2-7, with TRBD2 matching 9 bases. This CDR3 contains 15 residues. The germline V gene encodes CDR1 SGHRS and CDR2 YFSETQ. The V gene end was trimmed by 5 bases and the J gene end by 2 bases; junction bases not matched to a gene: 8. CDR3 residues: CASSDAAGGAYEQYF. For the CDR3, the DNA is TGCGCCAGCAGTGACGCGGCGGGGGGGGCCTACGAGCAGTACTTC.

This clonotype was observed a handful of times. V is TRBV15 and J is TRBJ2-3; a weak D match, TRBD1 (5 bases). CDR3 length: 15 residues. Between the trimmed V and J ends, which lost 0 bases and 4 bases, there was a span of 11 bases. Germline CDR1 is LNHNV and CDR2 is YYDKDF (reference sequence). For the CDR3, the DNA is TGTGCCACCAGCAGAGATCCGACAGCTCCAGATACGCAGTATTTT. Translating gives CATSRDPTAPDTQYF.

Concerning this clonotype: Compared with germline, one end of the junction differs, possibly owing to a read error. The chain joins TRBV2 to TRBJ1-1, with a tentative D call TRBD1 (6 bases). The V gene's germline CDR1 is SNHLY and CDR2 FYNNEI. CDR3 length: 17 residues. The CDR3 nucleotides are TGTGCCAGCAGTGATGGGGGCCGACATGAGCAGTTCTCCGGGCCAGGCTTT. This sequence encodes CASSDGGRHEQFSGPGF.